The 19 T cell receptor beta chains listed next were all sequenced from one sample in a study of cytotoxic CD8 clonotypes in ibrutinib-treated CLL. The data were produced by immunoSEQ multiplex PCR, yet TCRdb's version contains in-frame clones alone and is incomplete. The table includes about 130,000 clones, approximately 83% detected once. Specimen: PBMCs, collected after 24 months of ibrutinib treatment. These receptors were collected from a human donor with chronic lymphocytic leukemia.

CDR3 residues: CASSAGRDRGVTGELFF. DNA for the CDR3: TGTGCCAGCAGCGCGGGGCGGGACAGGGGGGTCACCGGGGAGCTGTTTTTT. The chain carries TRBV5-4 and TRBJ2-2, with 11 bases fitting TRBD1. Germline V gene lookup returns CDR1 SGHNT and CDR2 YYREEE (reference sequence). The length of the CDR3 is 17 residues. Unmatched junction bases numbered 9, after V lost 4 bases and J lost 4 bases.

The CDR3 DNA reads as TGTGCCAGCAGCCAACGTGCTACCGGGACAGGGGCCCTCAATCAGCCCCAGCATTTT. Translated: CASSQRATGTGALNQPQHF. The chain has TRBV21-1 and TRBJ1-5; the D call in the table, TRBD1, was not verified against the DNA. TRBV21-1 is a known pseudogene. CDR3 length: 19 residues.

The genes are TRBV4-1 and TRBJ1-1; 7 positions agree with TRBD1. CDR1 and CDR2 (germline): MGHRA, YSYEKL. CDR3 length: 14 residues. The V and J ends lost 4 bases and 6 bases, in that order; junction bases with no gene match: 8. Written as DNA, the CDR3 is TGCGCCAGCAGCCCAGGGGGTTCGTGGGCTGAAGCTTTCTTT. Protein: CASSPGGSWAEAFF.

The chain joins TRBV7-2 to TRBJ2-3, with unresolved D. The CDR3 totals 14 residues. V was shortened by 2 bases and J by 3 bases, with 9 bases between the two germline ends. Germline V gives CDR1 SGHTA, CDR2 FQGNSA. DNA for the CDR3: TGTGCCAGCAGCTTAACTGACGGGACAGATACGCAGTATTTT. Its protein is CASSLTDGTDTQYF.

The chain is built from TRBV28 and TRBJ2-7; TRBD1 might be the D (6 bases). The CDR3 has 16 amino acids. CDR1 is MDHEN and CDR2 is SYDVKM in the germline V gene. V was shortened by 5 bases and J by 1 base, with 18 bases between the two germline ends. Here the CDR3 reads CASSPLETGASYEQYF. CDR3 coding DNA: TGTGCCAGCAGTCCCCTTGAGACAGGAGCGTCCTACGAGCAGTACTTC.

This sequence joins TRBV7-9 and TRBJ1-2; the D gene is possibly TRBD1 (5 bases). Deletions cut 2 bases from V and 5 bases from J, with 15 bases between. The CDR3 covers 15 residues. Germline V gives CDR1 SEHNR, CDR2 FQNEAQ (reference sequence). The CDR3 bases are TGTGCCAGCAGCTTATCTAGGGGACGAGGGTATGGCTACACCTTC. Protein: CASSLSRGRGYGYTF.

This clone was seen a few times. V and J are TRBV4-1 and TRBJ1-6, with D possibly matching TRBD1 (6 bases). The CDR3 consists of 15 residues. Per germline, CDR1 MGHRA and CDR2 YSYEKL. The ends were cut back, 2 bases at V and 6 bases at J, with 11 bases in the middle. CDR3 DNA sequence: TGCGCCAGCAGCCAACAGGGGTTGGGTAATTCACCCCTCCACTTT. Encoded protein: CASSQQGLGNSPLHF.

This clone appeared a few times. This chain uses TRBV9 with TRBJ1-3, with D uncertain. This CDR3 is 16 amino acids long. V was cut by 0 bases and J by 0 bases, with 10 bases left in between. CDR1 SGDLS and CDR2 YYNGEE come from the germline V gene. The CDR3 sequence: CASSVGGRSSGNTIYF. The CDR3 DNA reads TGTGCCAGCAGCGTAGGTGGCAGGAGCTCTGGAAACACCATATATTTT. The variable domain in full, completed from reference TRBV9 and TRBJ1-3, reads DSGVTQTPKHLITATGQRVTLRCSPRSGDLSVYWYQQSLDQGLQFLIQYYNGEERAKGNILERFSAQQFPDLHSELNLSSLELGDSALYFCASSVGGRSSGNTIYFGEGSWLTVV.

This chain connects TRBV7-9 to TRBJ2-1; 8 bases agree with TRBD1. Germline loops: CDR1 SEHNR, CDR2 FQNEAQ (reference sequence). Trimming cost V 8 bases and J 6 bases; bases outside gene matches: 0. The CDR3 length is 11 residues. The CDR3 DNA reads as TGTGCCAGCGACAGGGGCAATGAGCAGTTCTTC. It yields the protein CASDRGNEQFF.

The rearrangement joins TRBV7-2 to TRBJ2-3; D call uncertain. Germline V lookup: CDR1 SGHTA, CDR2 FQGNSA. Trimming shortened V by 6 bases and J by 0 bases, and 7 bases separated the two germline ends. The CDR3 contains 13 residues. CDR3 sequence: CASRKQSTDTQYF. The CDR3, as DNA: TGTGCCAGCAGGAAACAGAGCACAGATACGCAGTATTTT. Combining the CDR3 with reference TRBV7-2 and TRBJ2-3 gives the whole variable domain GAGVSQSPSNKVTEKGKDVELRCDPISGHTALYWYRQSLGQGLEFLIYFQGNSAPDKSGLPSDRFSAERTGGSVSTLTIQRTQQEDSAVYLCASRKQSTDTQYFGPGTRLTVL.

The V and J genes are TRBV28 and TRBJ2-5; D perhaps matches TRBD1 (7 bases). V lost 7 bases and J lost 0, with 15 bases in between. This CDR3 contains 15 residues. The germline V gene has CDR1 MDHEN and CDR2 SYDVKM. The CDR3 is CASNVQGGYQETQYF. The CDR3 DNA reads TGTGCCAGCAATGTTCAGGGGGGTTACCAAGAGACCCAGTACTTC.

The chain uses TRBV7-9 and TRBJ1-4; a weak D match, TRBD1 (5 bases). Germline V gives CDR1 SEHNR, CDR2 FQNEAQ (reference sequence). The CDR3 is 15 amino acids. V was trimmed by 5 bases and J by 8 bases, leaving 18 bases between them. The CDR3: CASSDKRGVVEKLFF. For the CDR3, the DNA is TGTGCCAGCAGCGATAAGAGAGGGGTCGTCGAAAAACTGTTTTTT.

The V gene is TRBV19, the J gene TRBJ1-2; D gene uncertain. CDR1 and CDR2 (germline): LNHDA, SQIVND (reference sequence). The CDR3 covers 16 residues. V was trimmed by 0 bases and J by 3 bases, leaving 14 bases between them. The CDR3 protein is CASSIDGNQAYYGYTF. The CDR3, as DNA: TGTGCCAGTAGTATAGATGGGAACCAGGCCTACTATGGCTACACCTTC. Supplemented by reference TRBV19 and TRBJ1-2, the full variable domain reads DGGITQSPKYLFRKEGQNVTLSCEQNLNHDAMYWYRQDPGQGLRLIYYSQIVNDFQKGDIAEGYSVSREKKESFPLTVTSAQKNPTAFYLCASSIDGNQAYYGYTFGSGTRLTVV.

The chain combines TRBV9 with TRBJ1-1; possibly TRBD1 for D (5 bases). This CDR3 is 15 amino acids long. In germline, CDR1 is SGDLS, CDR2 YYNGEE. The germline V and J ends were trimmed by 4 bases and 0 bases, with 13 bases remaining between them. The CDR3 DNA reads TGTGCCAGCAGCAGGGGTGGGGGTATGAACACTGAAGCTTTCTTT. This gives the protein CASSRGGGMNTEAFF.

The chain recombines TRBV7-3 with TRBJ2-3; 11 bases are a match to TRBD2. The CDR3 spans 17 residues. J was trimmed by 1 base and V by 5 bases; bases with no gene match: 8. CDR1 and CDR2 from the germline V gene are SGHTA and FQGTGA. CDR3 in DNA: TGTGCCAGCAGCCGAAAGACTAGCGGGATTGGCACAGATACGCAGTATTTT. It is translated as CASSRKTSGIGTDTQYF.

This clone was counted a single time. The chain combines TRBV19 with TRBJ2-3; 10 bases line up with TRBD2. CDR3 length equals 16 residues. V shed 7 bases and J 4 bases; nucleotides not matched to a gene: 11. Germline CDR1 and CDR2: LNHDA and SQIVND (reference sequence). CDR3 sequence (DNA): TGTGCCAGTAACCCCACGGCTAGCGGGAGCCCAGATACGCAGTATTTT. This codes for CASNPTASGSPDTQYF.

This chain connects TRBV2 to TRBJ2-1; maybe TRBD1 (6 bases). Germline V gene sequence: CDR1 SNHLY, CDR2 FYNNEI. This CDR3 is 14 amino acids long. With 6 bases removed from V and 7 bases from J, the gap between germline ends came to 16 bases. CDR3 residues: CASSEGDAGNEQFF. The CDR3 DNA reads TGTGCCAGCAGCGAGGGGGATGCAGGGAATGAGCAGTTCTTC.

Here the CDR3 DNA reads TGTGCCAGCAGTTCCCCGGAAGGGGTGGGGAAGACCCAGTACTTC. This sequence encodes CASSSPEGVGKTQYF. This chain joins TRBV28 and TRBJ2-5; D may be TRBD1 (5 bases). The CDR3 sequence is 15 residues long. Trimming removed 4 bases from V and 6 bases from J, with 18 bases in between. Germline CDR1 MDHEN, CDR2 SYDVKM.

The rearrangement uses TRBV6-5 and TRBJ2-7; TRBD1 agrees at 8 bases. The germline gives CDR1 MNHEY, CDR2 SVGAGI. The CDR3 extends over 14 amino acids. Trimming took 6 bases from V and 2 from J; bases not matched to a gene: 6. The CDR3 DNA is TGTGCCAGCAGCAGACAGGGGTTTGCCTACGAGCAGTACTTC. Amino acid sequence: CASSRQGFAYEQYF.